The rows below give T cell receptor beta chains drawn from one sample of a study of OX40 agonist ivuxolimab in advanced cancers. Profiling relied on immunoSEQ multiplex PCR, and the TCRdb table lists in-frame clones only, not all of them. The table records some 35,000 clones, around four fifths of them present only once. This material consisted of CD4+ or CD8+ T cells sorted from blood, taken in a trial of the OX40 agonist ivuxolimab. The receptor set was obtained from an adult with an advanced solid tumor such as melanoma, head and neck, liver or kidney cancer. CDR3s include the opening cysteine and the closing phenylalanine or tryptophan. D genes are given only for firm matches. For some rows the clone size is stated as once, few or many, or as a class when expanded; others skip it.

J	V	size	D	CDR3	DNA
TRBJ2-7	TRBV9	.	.	CASSVNRDVSSYEQYF	TGTGCCAGCAGCGTCAACCGGGACGTAAGCTCCTACGAGCAGTACTTC
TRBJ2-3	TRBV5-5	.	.	CASSNGQPTTDTQYF	TGTGCCAGCAGCAATGGACAGCCCACTACAGATACGCAGTATTTT
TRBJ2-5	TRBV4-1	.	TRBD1	CASSPGGESETQYF	TGCGCCAGCAGCCCAGGGGGCGAGTCAGAGACCCAGTACTTC
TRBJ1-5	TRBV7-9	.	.	CASSLGGAQPQHF	TGTGCCAGCAGCTTAGGGGGGGCTCAGCCCCAGCATTTT
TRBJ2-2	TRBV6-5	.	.	CASSYLTGRDRELFF	TGTGCCAGCAGTTACCTCACGGGACGGGACCGGGAGCTGTTTTTT
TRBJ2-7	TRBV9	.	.	CASSVWGVEGNEQYF	TGTGCCAGCAGCGTTTGGGGGGTCGAGGGAAACGAGCAGTACTTC
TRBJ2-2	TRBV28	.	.	CASSSTGRLNTGELFF	TGTGCCAGCAGTTCGACAGGGAGGTTGAACACCGGGGAGCTGTTTTTT
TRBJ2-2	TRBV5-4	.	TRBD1	CASSLVSGGRTGELFF	TGTGCCAGCAGCTTGGTGTCAGGGGGACGCACCGGGGAGCTGTTTTTT
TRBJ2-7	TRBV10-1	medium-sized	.	CASSRRGTTHEQYF	TGCGCCAGCAGTCGGAGGGGAACGACCCACGAGCAGTACTTC
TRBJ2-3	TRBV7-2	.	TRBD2	CASRGTSGEADTQYF	TGTGCCAGCAGAGGGACTAGCGGGGAAGCAGATACGCAGTATTTT
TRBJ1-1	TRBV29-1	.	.	CSVMDSTEAFF	TGCAGCGTGATGGACAGCACTGAAGCTTTCTTT
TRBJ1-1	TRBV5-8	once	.	CASSLYMNTEAFF	TGTGCCAGCAGCTTGTATATGAACACTGAAGCTTTCTTT
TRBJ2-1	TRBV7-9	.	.	CASRTGDEQFF	TGTGCCAGCAGAACCGGGGATGAGCAGTTCTTC
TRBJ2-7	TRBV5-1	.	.	CASSPESVSSYEQYF	TGCGCCAGCAGCCCCGAGTCGGTTAGCTCCTACGAGCAGTACTTC
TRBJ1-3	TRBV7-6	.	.	CASSLDRRGSGNTIYF	TGTGCCAGCAGCTTAGACCGTAGAGGCTCTGGAAACACCATATATTTT
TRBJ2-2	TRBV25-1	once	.	CASSLYTGELFF	TGTGCCAGCTCTCTGTACACCGGGGAGCTGTTTTTT
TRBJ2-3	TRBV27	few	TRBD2	CASSLVAGAVDTQYF	TGTGCCAGCAGTTTAGTGGCGGGAGCTGTGGATACGCAGTATTTT
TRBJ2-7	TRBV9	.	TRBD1	CASSPRRQGHEQYF	TGTGCCAGCAGCCCCCGTAGACAGGGCCACGAGCAGTACTTC
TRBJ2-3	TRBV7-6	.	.	CASSLEGQFDTQYF	TGTGCCAGCAGCTTAGAGGGCCAATTTGATACGCAGTATTTT
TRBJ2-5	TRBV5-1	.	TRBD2	CASSLGAGEETQYF	TGCGCCAGCAGCTTGGGAGCGGGAGAAGAGACCCAGTACTTC
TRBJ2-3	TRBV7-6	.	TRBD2	CASSSLAGGRDTQYF	TGTGCCAGCAGCTCCCTAGCGGGGGGGCGAGATACGCAGTATTTT
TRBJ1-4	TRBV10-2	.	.	CASSPDEKLFF	TGCGCCAGCAGTCCCGATGAAAAACTGTTTTTT
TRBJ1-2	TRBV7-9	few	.	CASSLEGQVYGYTF	TGTGCCAGCAGCTTAGAAGGCCAGGTTTATGGCTACACCTTC
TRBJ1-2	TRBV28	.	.	CASRGVEDGYTF	TGTGCCAGCAGGGGGGTGGAGGATGGCTACACCTTC
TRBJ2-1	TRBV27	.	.	CASSLGGNYNEQFF	TGTGCCAGCAGTTTAGGCGGTAACTACAATGAGCAGTTCTTC
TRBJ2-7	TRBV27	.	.	CASSLTVGHTLYEQYF	TGTGCCAGCAGCTTGACAGTCGGACATACCCTCTACGAGCAGTACTTC
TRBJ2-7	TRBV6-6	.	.	CASSSNRDLYYEQYF	TGTGCCAGCAGCTCGAACCGGGACCTATACTACGAGCAGTACTTC
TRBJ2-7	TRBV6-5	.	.	CASRYGPGEQYF	TGTGCCAGCAGATACGGTCCGGGAGAGCAGTACTTC
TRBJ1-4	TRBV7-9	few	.	CASSLLGGEKLFF	TGTGCCAGCAGCCTCCTAGGGGGTGAAAAACTGTTTTTT
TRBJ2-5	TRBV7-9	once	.	CASSPPVETQYF	TGTGCCAGCAGCCCCCCTGTGGAGACCCAGTACTTC
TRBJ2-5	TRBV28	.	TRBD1	CASSLTRRNRGLLGETQYF	TGTGCCAGCAGTTTAACTCGGCGAAACAGGGGCCTCCTGGGGGAGACCCAGTACTTC
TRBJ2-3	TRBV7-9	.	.	CASRTRGGKSTDTQYF	TGTGCCAGCAGAACACGGGGTGGGAAAAGCACAGATACGCAGTATTTT
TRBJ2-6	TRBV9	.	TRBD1	CASSELGTATGANVLTF	TGTGCCAGCAGCGAACTAGGGACAGCAACTGGGGCCAACGTCCTGACTTTC
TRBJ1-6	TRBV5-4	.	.	CASSRGAAPQALHF	TGTGCCAGCAGCCGTGGTGCCGCACCTCAAGCCCTCCACTTT
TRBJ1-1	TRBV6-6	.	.	CASSYFKGVGTEAFF	TGTGCCAGCAGTTACTTTAAAGGGGTTGGGACTGAAGCTTTCTTT
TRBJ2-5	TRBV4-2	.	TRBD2	CASSRRSSAGGAETQYF	TGTGCCAGCAGCCGGCGCTCATCAGCGGGAGGGGCGGAGACCCAGTACTTC
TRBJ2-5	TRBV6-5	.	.	CASSYPGKETQYF	TGTGCCAGCAGTTACCCCGGAAAAGAGACCCAGTACTTC
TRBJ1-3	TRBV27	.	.	CASSFGATGNTIYF	TGTGCCAGCAGTTTTGGGGCAACTGGAAACACCATATATTTT
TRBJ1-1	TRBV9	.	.	CASSVSGGLNTEAFF	TGTGCCAGCAGCGTAAGTGGAGGACTGAACACTGAAGCTTTCTTT
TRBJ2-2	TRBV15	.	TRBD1	CATSRYGGTGSTGELFF	TGTGCCACCAGCAGATATGGTGGGACAGGGTCCACCGGGGAGCTGTTTTTT
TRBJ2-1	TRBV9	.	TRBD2	CASSDRTSGIRNEQFF	TGTGCCAGCAGCGACCGGACTAGCGGGATACGCAATGAGCAGTTCTTC
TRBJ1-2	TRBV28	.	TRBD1	CASSLRTGTGINYGYTF	TGTGCCAGCAGTTTACGGACCGGGACAGGAATTAACTATGGCTACACCTTC
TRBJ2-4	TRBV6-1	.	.	CASGAKDWKNIQYF	TGTGCCAGCGGAGCCAAGGACTGGAAAAACATTCAGTACTTC
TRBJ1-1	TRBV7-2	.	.	CASSSPWGLRNTEAFF	TGTGCCAGCAGCTCTCCATGGGGACTCCGGAACACTGAAGCTTTCTTT
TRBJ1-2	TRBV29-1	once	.	CSVDAITTQDYYGYTF	TGCAGCGTTGATGCAATTACGACTCAGGACTACTATGGCTACACCTTC